Sequencing of this T cell receptor (beta chain) was carried out in a study of blood T cell repertoires in COVID-19. Background on the study: Samples of COVID-19 (acute and convalescent) were obtained from the United States, Italy and Spain. The cDNA or gDNA used as material had been derived from T cells, B-cell-depleted T cells, or PBMCs.

This clone appeared once. Authors' data handling: Reference gene primer amplification in the assay estimated nucleated cell counts. TCRdb keeps only in-frame clones here, not all; method: immunoSEQ multiplex PCR. V, J and clone size derive from that table, while D and trimming were established from the DNA sequence. This sample has 65,000 to 70,000 clones, with roughly 80% found just once. Sequences were obtained from peripheral blood. The TCR comes from a woman in her sixties with acute or convalescent COVID-19.

DNA for the CDR3: TGTGCCAGCATCCCTGGGGGGACAGGGCTGGAAAAACTGTTTTTT. It encodes CASIPGGTGLEKLFF. The genes are TRBV2 and TRBJ1-4; 9 nucleotides agree with TRBD1. The germline V gene encodes CDR1 SNHLY and CDR2 FYNNEI. The J segment lost 8 bases and the V segment lost 7 bases, leaving 11 bases of the junction unmatched. The CDR3 sequence is 15 residues long.